The clone carrying this T cell receptor beta chain was counted only a few times. TCRdb re-analysed the 5' RACE reads in MiXCR, keeping a single row per CDR3 protein. Counted here are a few hundred thousand distinct CDR3 sequences, roughly an eighth occurring once; the ten biggest clones make up roughly a fifth. This entry is derived from a study of T-cell memory formation after mild COVID-19. This CDR3 comprises 13 residues. Germline loops: CDR1 MNHEY, CDR2 SVGEGT. Trimming took 8 bases from V and 4 from J; bases not matched to a gene: 4. This rearrangement joins TRBV6-2 or TRBV6-3 to TRBJ2-1, with 8 positions matching TRBD2. The sequencing input was PBMCs or a T cell subset sorted from them (not recorded which). The TCR was taken from a man aged 18 to 29 who had mild COVID-19 (a few samples of this study predate the infection). Cell type and time point are not known. CDR3 amino acids: CASRGGHYNEQFF. The CDR3 DNA follows: TGTGCCAGCCGGGGGGGCCATTACAATGAGCAGTTCTTC.